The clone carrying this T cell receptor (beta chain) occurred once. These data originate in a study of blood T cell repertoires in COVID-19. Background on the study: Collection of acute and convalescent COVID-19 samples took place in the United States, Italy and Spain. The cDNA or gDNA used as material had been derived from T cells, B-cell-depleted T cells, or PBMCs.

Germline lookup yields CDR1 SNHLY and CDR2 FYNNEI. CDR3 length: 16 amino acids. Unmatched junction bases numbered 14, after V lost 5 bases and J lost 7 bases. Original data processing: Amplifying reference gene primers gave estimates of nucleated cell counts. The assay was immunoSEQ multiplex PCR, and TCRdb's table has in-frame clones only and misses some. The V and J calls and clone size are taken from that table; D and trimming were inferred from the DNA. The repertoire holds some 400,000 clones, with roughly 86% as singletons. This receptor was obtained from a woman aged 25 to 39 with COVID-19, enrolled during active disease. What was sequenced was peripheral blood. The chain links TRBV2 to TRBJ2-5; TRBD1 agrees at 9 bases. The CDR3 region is CASSTRRTGVRGTQYF. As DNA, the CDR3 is TGTGCCAGCAGTACCCGGAGGACAGGGGTCCGAGGGACCCAGTACTTC.